This passage covers 28 T cell receptor beta chains from one sample sequenced in a study of T cell clonotyping in hematopoietic cell transplantation. The table came from immunoSEQ multiplex PCR; TCRdb's copy has only in-frame clones and leaves some out. Seen here are more than 12,000 clones, approximately 95% observed once, and the top ten hold approximately 4.8%. The input for sequencing was PBMCs, taken 30 days after allogeneic stem cell transplant. These receptors came from a male patient aged 60-70 years who had an allogeneic stem cell transplant from an unrelated donor, so the T cells may come from the graft donor. Some clones in this sample may be carry-over from other donors' samples.

This clone was counted once. CDR3 DNA sequence: TGTGCCAGCAGTGAACGGGCGGCTGGGGCCAACGTCCTGACTTTC. Protein: CASSERAAGANVLTF. V and J are TRBV6-1 and TRBJ2-6; D unclear. The V end was cut by 2 bases, the J end by 2 bases, with 7 bases between. Germline V gene lookup returns CDR1 MNHNS and CDR2 SASEGT. This CDR3 is 15 amino acids long.

The chain uses TRBV6-5 and TRBJ1-2, with 7 positions matching TRBD1. The V and J ends lost 2 bases and 2 bases, in that order; junction bases with no gene match: 5. The CDR3 runs 15 residues. The V gene's germline CDR1 is MNHEY and CDR2 SVGAGI. The CDR3 region is CASSYRTGVNYGYTF. The CDR3 DNA reads TGTGCCAGCAGTTACCGGACAGGAGTGAACTATGGCTACACCTTC.

V and J are TRBV10-1 and TRBJ1-6, with a possible D match to TRBD1 (5 bases). V gave up 2 bases and J gave up 2 bases, with 10 bases separating them. The CDR3 loop spans 16 amino acids. Germline values: CDR1 WNHNN, CDR2 SYGVQD (reference sequence). CDR3 nucleotides: TGCGCCAGCAGTGAGCTGCGACAGCCCTATAATTCACCCCTCCACTTT. Protein product: CASSELRQPYNSPLHF.

The V gene is TRBV6-5, the J gene TRBJ2-3, with D unresolved. The V end lost 4 bases, the J end lost 6 bases, and 5 bases lay between the germline ends. CDR3 length equals 11 residues. CDR1 and CDR2 (germline): MNHEY, SVGAGI. The CDR3 DNA is TGTGCCAGCAGTTTAGGGGATACGCAGTATTTT. Its protein product is CASSLGDTQYF.

The gene calls are TRBV30 and TRBJ2-7; D is undetermined. This CDR3 has 12 amino acids. The V gene's germline CDR1 is GTSNPN and CDR2 SVGIG (reference sequence). V lost 1 base and J 5 bases, leaving 9 bases between the germline ends. The CDR3 DNA reads as TGTGCCTGGAGTGCTGGGGTCCACGAGCAGTACTTC. It translates to CAWSAGVHEQYF.

This rearrangement joins TRBV28 to TRBJ1-4; D is perhaps TRBD1 (5 bases). Germline CDR1 and CDR2: MDHEN and SYDVKM. Trimming removed 6 bases from V and 5 bases from J, with 16 bases in between. The CDR3 contains 15 residues. In nucleotides, the CDR3 is TGTGCCAGCAGCTACCAAACAGGAGGGAATGAAAAACTGTTTTTT. Encoded protein: CASSYQTGGNEKLFF.

This chain links TRBV27 with TRBJ2-1, with D uncertain. The germline V gene encodes CDR1 MNHEY and CDR2 SMNVEV (reference sequence). Trimming took off 2 bases at V and 1 base at J, with 6 bases between the two ends. There are 14 residues in the CDR3. CDR3 in DNA: TGTGCCAGCAGTTTAGGGGATTCCTACAATGAGCAGTTCTTC. This translates into CASSLGDSYNEQFF.

The chain is built from TRBV7-6 and TRBJ2-2, with D possibly matching TRBD2 (5 bases). This CDR3 contains 20 residues. Germline V gene lookup returns CDR1 SGHVS and CDR2 FNYEAQ. V was clipped by 4 bases and J by 0 bases, with 24 bases between them. CDR3 in amino acids: CASSSIGKGALLPNTGELFF. The DNA of the CDR3 is TGTGCCAGCAGCTCCATAGGGAAGGGAGCTCTTTTACCGAACACCGGGGAGCTGTTTTTT.

This chain joins TRBV28 and TRBJ2-5; D is unresolved. Germline CDR1 and CDR2: MDHEN and SYDVKM. V shed 2 bases and J shed 2 bases, with 6 bases lying between them. CDR3 length: 13 residues. The CDR3 spells CASSLGWQETQYF. The CDR3 DNA reads TGTGCCAGCAGTTTAGGCTGGCAAGAGACCCAGTACTTC.

CDR3 loop: CAIRPLTAMNTEAFF. CDR3 bases: TGTGCCATCAGGCCCTTGACAGCTATGAACACTGAAGCTTTCTTT. The chain recombines TRBV10-3 with TRBJ1-1; tentatively, D is TRBD1 (5 bases). CDR1 is ENHRY and CDR2 is SYGVKD in the germline V gene. CDR3 length equals 15 residues. V lost 6 bases and J 0 bases, leaving 14 bases between the germline ends.

This chain joins TRBV6-6 and TRBJ1-4, with D possibly matching TRBD1 (6 bases). The CDR3 has 13 amino acids. The V and J ends lost 10 bases and 8 bases respectively, with 17 bases between them. The germline CDR1 and CDR2 sequences are MNHNY and SVGAGI (reference sequence). The CDR3 nucleotides are TGTGCCACCAGGGGCCCTTCCATCGAAAAACTGTTTTTT. Protein sequence: CATRGPSIEKLFF.

CDR3 residues: CASTEDRPNYGYTF. CDR3 DNA: TGTGCCAGCACCGAGGACAGGCCCAACTATGGCTACACCTTC. The V and J genes are TRBV2 and TRBJ1-2; 7 bases match TRBD1. V dropped 7 bases and J dropped 2; count of bases not matched to a gene: 7. This CDR3 comprises 14 residues. CDR1 and CDR2 (germline): SNHLY, FYNNEI.

The rearrangement joins TRBV5-4 to TRBJ1-2, with 9 positions matching TRBD1. This CDR3 is built from 15 residues. V lost 4 bases and J lost 8; bases outside the gene matches: 12. The germline gives CDR1 SGHNT, CDR2 YYREEE (reference sequence). For the CDR3, the DNA is TGTGCCAGCAGCGAACCTAAGACAGGGGGAGGAGGCTACACCTTC. This encodes CASSEPKTGGGGYTF.

The chain joins TRBV7-2 to TRBJ1-1; no firm D call. CDR3 length: 13 amino acids. Per germline, CDR1 SGHTA and CDR2 FQGNSA. The V end lost 5 bases, the J end lost 8 bases, and 15 bases lay between the germline ends. The CDR3 reads CASSTSGVLEAFF. Here the CDR3 DNA reads TGTGCCAGCAGCACAAGTGGGGTACTCGAAGCTTTCTTT.

This sequence joins TRBV19 and TRBJ1-2; D is unclear. From germline, CDR1 is LNHDA and CDR2 SQIVND (reference sequence). CDR3 size: 14 residues. The V end was cut by 7 bases, the J end by 5 bases, with 17 bases between. CDR3 in DNA: TGTGCCAGTACCAACTCACCGGCAGGTTATGGCTACACCTTC. This gives the protein CASTNSPAGYGYTF.

The chain joins TRBV29-1 to TRBJ2-5, with TRBD2 identical over 8 bases. The germline V gene has CDR1 SQVTM and CDR2 ANQGSEA. V lost 6 bases, J lost 4 bases, and 19 bases stayed unmatched. This CDR3 is 17 amino acids long. The CDR3, as DNA: TGCAGCGTGGCGAGGGTGTGGAGCGGGAGTGAGGGAGAGACCCAGTACTTC. Its translation is CSVARVWSGSEGETQYF.

This clone was observed a single time. The rearrangement links TRBV9 to TRBJ2-3; D is perhaps TRBD2 (6 bases). V was shortened by 1 base and J by 3 bases, with 9 bases between the two germline ends. Germline V CDR1 and CDR2: SGDLS, YYNGEE. The CDR3 length is 14 residues. The CDR3 DNA is TGTGCCAGCAGCGTACTTGGGGGGACAGATACGCAGTATTTT. This codes for CASSVLGGTDTQYF. Based on the CDR3 plus reference TRBV9 and TRBJ2-3, the full variable domain is DSGVTQTPKHLITATGQRVTLRCSPRSGDLSVYWYQQSLDQGLQFLIQYYNGEERAKGNILERFSAQQFPDLHSELNLSSLELGDSALYFCASSVLGGTDTQYFGPGTRLTVL.

V is TRBV2 and J is TRBJ1-2; D is uncertain. The V gene lost 7 bases and the J gene lost 5 bases, with 14 bases spanning the gap. This CDR3 is 13 amino acids long. The germline gives CDR1 SNHLY, CDR2 FYNNEI. CDR3 region: CASKLLGYYGYTF. CDR3 DNA sequence: TGTGCCAGCAAACTGCTAGGTTATTATGGCTACACCTTC.

The chain joins TRBV18 to TRBJ1-2; D possibly corresponds to TRBD1 (5 bases). The germline V gene has CDR1 KGHSH and CDR2 LQKENI. The CDR3 loop spans 13 amino acids. V lost 2 bases to trimming and J lost 4 bases, with 8 bases between them. The CDR3 DNA reads TGTGCCAGCTCACCATCAGGGTCCTATGGCTACACCTTC. Encoded protein: CASSPSGSYGYTF.

The chain combines TRBV7-9 with TRBJ2-3, with D perhaps matching TRBD1 (5 bases). Trimming cost V 1 base and J 9 bases, with 8 bases left between them. The CDR3 loop spans 12 amino acids. CDR1 and CDR2 (germline): SEHNR, FQNEAQ (reference sequence). DNA of the CDR3: TGTGCCAGCAGCTTAGAGGGGCAGACGCAGTATTTT. It specifies CASSLEGQTQYF.

The chain links TRBV10-3 to TRBJ2-2, with D possibly being TRBD1 (6 bases). The CDR3 is made up of 16 amino acids. With 3 bases removed from V and 1 base from J, the gap between germline ends came to 12 bases. The germline gives CDR1 ENHRY, CDR2 SYGVKD. This CDR3 reads CAISESGRGNTGELFF. The CDR3 DNA reads as TGTGCCATCAGTGAATCGGGCAGGGGGAACACCGGGGAGCTGTTTTTT.

The CDR3 DNA reads as TGTGCCAGCAGCTTGAGTCAGGGGGCGACGGGTCAGCCCCAGCATTTT. It codes for CASSLSQGATGQPQHF. V and J are TRBV5-6 and TRBJ1-5, with 8 bases identical to TRBD1. Trimming took 1 base from V and 6 from J; bases not matched to a gene: 9. In germline, CDR1 is SGHDT, CDR2 YYEEEE. The CDR3 loop spans 16 amino acids.

The genes are TRBV5-1 and TRBJ2-2, with TRBD1 identical over 7 bases. Per the germline V gene, CDR1 is SGHRS and CDR2 is YFSETQ. The V gene end was trimmed by 6 bases and the J gene end by 1 base; junction bases not matched to a gene: 3. This CDR3 spans 14 amino acids. The CDR3 DNA reads TGCGCCAGCAAGGGACAGTTGAACACCGGGGAGCTGTTTTTT. This translates into CASKGQLNTGELFF.

The chain recombines TRBV7-2 with TRBJ2-1, with TRBD2 identical over 10 bases. Germline assignment: CDR1 SGHTA and CDR2 FQGNSA. The CDR3 has 16 residues. V was pared by 0 bases and J by 6 bases, with 5 bases of the junction left unmatched. CDR3 sequence: CASSLAGLAGVNEQFF. The CDR3 DNA follows: TGTGCCAGCAGCTTAGCGGGTCTAGCGGGAGTCAATGAGCAGTTCTTC.

This clone was seen a single time. The genes are TRBV6-4 and TRBJ1-1; D is perhaps TRBD1 (6 bases). The germline gives CDR1 MRHNA, CDR2 SNTAGT. The V end was cut by 6 bases, the J end by 4 bases, with 18 bases between. The CDR3 is 15 amino acids. The CDR3 loop is CASRREGVMGTEAFF. In nucleotides, the CDR3 is TGTGCCAGCAGAAGGGAGGGGGTTATGGGCACTGAAGCTTTCTTT.

The CDR3 protein is CASSYTQGADTIYF. Written as DNA, the CDR3 is TGTGCCAGCAGTTATACGCAGGGAGCGGACACCATATATTTT. The chain recombines TRBV6-6 with TRBJ1-3; maybe TRBD1 (5 bases). Germline CDR1 MNHNY, CDR2 SVGAGI (reference sequence). V was clipped by 3 bases and J by 8 bases, with 14 bases between them. This CDR3 spans 14 amino acids.

The J gene is TRBJ2-7, the V gene TRBV2, with TRBD2 as a possible D gene (6 bases). This CDR3 is built from 13 residues. Germline V gene lookup returns CDR1 SNHLY and CDR2 FYNNEI. V was shortened by 4 bases and J by 6 bases, with 13 bases between the two germline ends. CDR3 coding DNA: TGTGCCAGCAGTGCTGGCGGGGTGGTCGAGCAGTACTTC. Protein sequence: CASSAGGVVEQYF.

This sequence joins TRBV7-9 and TRBJ1-6, with D hard to call. Germline V lookup: CDR1 SEHNR, CDR2 FQNEAQ (reference sequence). V was clipped by 3 bases and J by 10 bases, with 10 bases between them. This CDR3 has 13 amino acids. In DNA form, the CDR3 reads TGTGCCAGCAGCTTTCGGGAAGGGTCACCCCTCCACTTT. Its translation: CASSFREGSPLHF.